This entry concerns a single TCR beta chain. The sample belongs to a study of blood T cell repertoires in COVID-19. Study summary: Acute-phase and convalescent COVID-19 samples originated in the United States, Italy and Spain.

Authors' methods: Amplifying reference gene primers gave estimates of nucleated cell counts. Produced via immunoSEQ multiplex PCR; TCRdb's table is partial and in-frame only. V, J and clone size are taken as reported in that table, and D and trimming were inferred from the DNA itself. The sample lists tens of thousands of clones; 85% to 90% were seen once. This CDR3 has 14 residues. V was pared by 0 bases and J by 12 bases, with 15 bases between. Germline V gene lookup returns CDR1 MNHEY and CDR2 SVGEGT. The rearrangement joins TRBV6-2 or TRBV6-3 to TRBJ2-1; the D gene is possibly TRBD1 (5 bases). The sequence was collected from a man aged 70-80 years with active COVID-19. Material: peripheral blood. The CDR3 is CASSYSGALARQFF. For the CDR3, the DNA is TGTGCCAGCAGTTACTCTGGGGCCCTGGCTCGGCAGTTCTTC.